This T cell receptor (beta chain) is drawn from a study of T cells in Graves' hyperthyroidism and ophthalmopathy. A patient was excluded if there was uncontrolled infection, other autoimmune disease, pregnancy or lactation. Thyroid ultrasound and orbital computed tomography, with clinical symptoms and serum thyroxine and TRAb, informed diagnoses. This CDR3 is built from 16 residues. CDR1 and CDR2 (germline): DFQATT, SNEGSKA (reference sequence). V lost 5 bases and J 0 bases, leaving 19 bases between the germline ends. Template material for amplifying TCR beta CDR3 regions consisted of RNA transcripts. The HTBI primer set drove a first-round RT-PCR of the TCR CDR3. A single record per CDR3 protein comes from TCRdb applying MiXCR to the multiplex PCR reads. The repertoire consists of 500,000 to 650,000 distinct CDR3 sequences, with around 15% occurring once and the leading ten covering 14%.

The TCR comes from a woman between 40 and 50 years old with Graves' hyperthyroidism. Sequenced sample: blood. The V gene is TRBV20-1, the J gene TRBJ2-5, with D possibly TRBD1 on 6 matching bases. The CDR3: CSAFLPDSLYQETQYF. The CDR3 DNA is TGCAGTGCTTTTCTCCCGGACAGCCTCTACCAAGAGACCCAGTACTTC.